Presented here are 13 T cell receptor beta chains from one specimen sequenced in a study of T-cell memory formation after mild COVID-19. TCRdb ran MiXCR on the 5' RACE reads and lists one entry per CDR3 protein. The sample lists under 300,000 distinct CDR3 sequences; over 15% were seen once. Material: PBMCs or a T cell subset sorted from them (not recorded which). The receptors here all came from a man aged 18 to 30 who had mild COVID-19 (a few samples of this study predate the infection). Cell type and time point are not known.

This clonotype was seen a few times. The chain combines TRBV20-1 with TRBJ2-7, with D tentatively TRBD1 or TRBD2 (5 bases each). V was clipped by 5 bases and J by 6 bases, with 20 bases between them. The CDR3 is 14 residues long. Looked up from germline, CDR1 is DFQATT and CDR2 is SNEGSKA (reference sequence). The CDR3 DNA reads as TGCAGTGCTGGCCGGGACGACCCCCCGTGCGAGCAGTACTTC. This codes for CSAGRDDPPCEQYF.

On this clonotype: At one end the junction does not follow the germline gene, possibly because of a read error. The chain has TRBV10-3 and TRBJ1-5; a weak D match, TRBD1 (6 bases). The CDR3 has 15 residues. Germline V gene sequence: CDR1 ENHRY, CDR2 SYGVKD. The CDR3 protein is CAISDRGGRNQSQHF. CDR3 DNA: TGTGCCATCAGTGACAGGGGAGGTCGGAATCAGTCCCAGCATTTT.

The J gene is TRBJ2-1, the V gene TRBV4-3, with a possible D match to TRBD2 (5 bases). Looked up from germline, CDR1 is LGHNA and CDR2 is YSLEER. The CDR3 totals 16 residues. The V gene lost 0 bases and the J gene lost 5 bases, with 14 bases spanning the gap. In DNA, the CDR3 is TGCGCCAGCAGCCAAGAGGGCCTAGCCGATAACAATGAGCAGTTCTTC. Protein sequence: CASSQEGLADNNEQFF.

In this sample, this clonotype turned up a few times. CDR3 in amino acids: CASSLAPRGGETQYF. CDR3 nucleotide sequence: TGTGCCAGCAGCTTAGCCCCACGGGGCGGGGAGACCCAGTACTTC. The chain has TRBV7-3 and TRBJ2-5, with D perhaps TRBD1 or TRBD2 (5 bases each). Trimming stripped 2 bases from V and 5 bases from J, with 15 bases between. The CDR3 runs 15 residues. Germline CDR1 and CDR2: SGHTA and FQGTGA.

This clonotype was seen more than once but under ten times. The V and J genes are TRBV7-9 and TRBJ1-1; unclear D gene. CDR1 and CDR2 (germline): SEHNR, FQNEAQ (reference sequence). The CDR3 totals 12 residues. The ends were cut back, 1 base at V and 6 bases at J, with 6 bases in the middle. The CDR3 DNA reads TGTGCCAGCAGCTTAGACTCCTCTGAAGCTTTCTTT. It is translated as CASSLDSSEAFF.

The CDR3 DNA sequence: TGTGCCAGCACCATCCGTGAGGGCAGGGGCACAGATACGCAGTATTTT. Translated: CASTIREGRGTDTQYF. This chain connects TRBV5-5 to TRBJ2-3; D is possibly TRBD1 or TRBD2 (5 bases each). The CDR3 extends over 16 amino acids. Germline CDR1 and CDR2: SGHKS and YYEKEE (reference sequence). With 6 bases removed from V and 1 base from J, the gap between germline ends came to 18 bases.

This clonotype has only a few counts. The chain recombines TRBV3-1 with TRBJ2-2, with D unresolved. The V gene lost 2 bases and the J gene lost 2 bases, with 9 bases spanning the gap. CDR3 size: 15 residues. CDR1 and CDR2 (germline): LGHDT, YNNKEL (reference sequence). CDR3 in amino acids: CASSQPPLNTGELFF. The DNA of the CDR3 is TGTGCCAGCAGCCAACCTCCCCTAAACACCGGGGAGCTGTTTTTT.

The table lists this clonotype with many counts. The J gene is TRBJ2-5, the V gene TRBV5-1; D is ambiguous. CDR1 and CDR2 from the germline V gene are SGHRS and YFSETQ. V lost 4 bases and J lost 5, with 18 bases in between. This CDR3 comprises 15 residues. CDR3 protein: CASSPRFPGWETQYF. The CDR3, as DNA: TGCGCCAGCAGCCCCCGTTTCCCAGGCTGGGAGACCCAGTACTTC.

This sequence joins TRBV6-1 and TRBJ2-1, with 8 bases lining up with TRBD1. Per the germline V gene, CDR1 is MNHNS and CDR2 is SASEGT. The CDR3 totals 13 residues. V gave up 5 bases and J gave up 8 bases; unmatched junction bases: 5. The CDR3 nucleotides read TGTGCCAGCAGTAAACAGGGGGTGGATGAGCAGTTCTTC. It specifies CASSKQGVDEQFF.

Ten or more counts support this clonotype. The CDR3, as DNA: TGCGCCAGCAGCCCCGGGACTAGCGGGGTCTCCTACAATGAGCAGTTCTTC. This codes for CASSPGTSGVSYNEQFF. The gene calls are TRBV5-1 and TRBJ2-1; 13 positions match TRBD2. From germline, CDR1 is SGHRS and CDR2 YFSETQ. Trimming at V came to 4 bases and at J to 0 bases, leaving 4 bases not matched to a gene. The CDR3 consists of 17 residues.

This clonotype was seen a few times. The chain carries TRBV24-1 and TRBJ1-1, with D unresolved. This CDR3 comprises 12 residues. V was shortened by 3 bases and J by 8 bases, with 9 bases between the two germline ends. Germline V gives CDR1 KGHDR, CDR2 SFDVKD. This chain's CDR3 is CATSDPGSEAFF. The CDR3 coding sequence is TGTGCCACCAGTGATCCCGGGTCCGAAGCTTTCTTT.

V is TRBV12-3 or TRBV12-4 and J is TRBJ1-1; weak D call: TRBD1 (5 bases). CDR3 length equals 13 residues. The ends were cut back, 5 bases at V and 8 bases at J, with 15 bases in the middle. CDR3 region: CASSKTVRSEAFF. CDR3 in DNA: TGTGCCAGCAGTAAGACAGTGCGGTCCGAAGCTTTCTTT.

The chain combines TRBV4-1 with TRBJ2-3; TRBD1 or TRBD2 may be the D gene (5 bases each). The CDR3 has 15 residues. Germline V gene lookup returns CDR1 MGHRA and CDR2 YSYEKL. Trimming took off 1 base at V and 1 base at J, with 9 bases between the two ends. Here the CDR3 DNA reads TGCGCCAGCAGCCAAGTCCAGGGACGCACAGATACGCAGTATTTT. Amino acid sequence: CASSQVQGRTDTQYF.